These 20 T cell receptor beta chains share one sample of origin, sequenced in a study of Ad26.COV2.S vaccination and SARS-CoV-2 variants. Treatment reported: about 20 received Ad26.COV2.S at low or high dose, single or two shots; about five received placebo; per-sample allocation not given. The investigators took samples on day 63 after the first vaccine or placebo injection. Sequencing was performed with immunoSEQ multiplex PCR; in TCRdb, only in-frame clones are kept and a portion is missing. Among approximately 300,000 clones, about 82% were seen once, and the ten largest hold roughly 1.9%. The specimen was peripheral blood, collected in a trial of Ad26.COV2.S vaccine versus placebo. Source of these receptors: a person aged 18-60 years who received the Ad26.COV2.S COVID-19 vaccine or a placebo.

The genes are TRBV6-5 and TRBJ2-7; no clear D. The V gene lost 6 bases and the J gene lost 0 bases, with 12 bases spanning the gap. This CDR3 contains 14 residues. Germline CDR1 is MNHEY and CDR2 is SVGAGI. The CDR3 loop reads CASSIRTSSYEQYF. In DNA, the CDR3 is TGTGCCAGCAGCATAAGGACGAGCTCCTACGAGCAGTACTTC.

V usage is TRBV6-5 and J usage is TRBJ2-7; D remains ambiguous. Deletions cut 7 bases from V and 0 bases from J, with 13 bases between. Germline lookup yields CDR1 MNHEY and CDR2 SVGAGI. The length of the CDR3 is 14 residues. The CDR3 DNA reads as TGTGCCAGCACTAGACAAGGGCTCTCCTACGAGCAGTACTTC. Translation gives CASTRQGLSYEQYF.

The chain couples TRBV30 to TRBJ1-4; no definite D call. V dropped 2 bases and J dropped 8 bases, with 15 bases sitting between them. The germline V gene encodes CDR1 GTSNPN and CDR2 SVGIG (reference sequence). The CDR3 is 14 residues long. This CDR3 reads CAWSFYAEGEKLFF. In DNA form, the CDR3 reads TGTGCCTGGAGTTTTTACGCAGAAGGGGAAAAACTGTTTTTT.

V gene TRBV4-2 combines with J gene TRBJ2-3; 8 positions match TRBD2. Germline loops: CDR1 LGHNA, CDR2 YNFKEQ. The CDR3 loop spans 15 amino acids. V shed 4 bases, J shed 6 bases, and the junction held 9 bases outside the gene matches. CDR3 sequence: CASSLSSGGLDTQYF. CDR3 nucleotide sequence: TGTGCCAGCAGCCTCTCGTCGGGGGGGCTCGATACGCAGTATTTT.

This rearrangement joins TRBV25-1 to TRBJ2-7; no clear D. From germline, CDR1 is MGHDK and CDR2 SYGVNS. The CDR3 loop spans 12 amino acids. V was shortened by 9 bases and J by 4 bases, with 13 bases between the two germline ends. The CDR3 loop is CASGSSRYEQYF. The CDR3 region has the DNA TGTGCCAGTGGGTCCAGCAGATACGAGCAGTACTTC.

The chain combines TRBV7-2 with TRBJ2-1; the D gene is possibly TRBD1 (5 bases). Germline V gene sequence: CDR1 SGHTA, CDR2 FQGNSA. This CDR3 is built from 15 residues. Trimming took 5 bases from V and 5 from J, leaving 16 bases between them. The CDR3, as DNA: TGTGCCAGCAGCATATCAAAGGGGCCCCACAATGAGCAGTTCTTC. This translates into CASSISKGPHNEQFF.

The chain has TRBV5-1 and TRBJ2-5; weak D call: TRBD1 (5 bases). Trimming shortened V by 4 bases and J by 5 bases, and 18 bases separated the two germline ends. Germline CDR1 and CDR2: SGHRS and YFSETQ. This CDR3 contains 15 residues. This CDR3 is CASSPPVGPGETQYF. CDR3 nucleotide sequence: TGCGCCAGCAGCCCACCAGTGGGCCCAGGGGAGACCCAGTACTTC.

This clone came up once. The CDR3 loop is CASSPLWGGETQYF. The CDR3 nucleotides are TGCGCCAGCAGCCCCCTTTGGGGGGGGGAGACCCAGTACTTC. J is TRBJ2-5 and V is TRBV5-1; 7 nucleotides match TRBD2. V trimming: 4 bases; J trimming: 5 bases; junction bases outside the gene matches: 8. The CDR3 runs to 14 residues. Looked up from germline, CDR1 is SGHRS and CDR2 is YFSETQ.

The chain recombines TRBV3-1 (or the pseudogene TRBV3-2) with TRBJ2-1, with 11 nucleotides matching TRBD2. Germline V lookup: CDR1 LGHDT, CDR2 YNNKEL (reference sequence). With 4 bases clipped from V and 5 bases from J, the junction kept 4 bases outside the gene matches. The CDR3 is 15 amino acids. The CDR3 DNA is TGTGCCAGCAGCCGTAGCGGGGGGGCTAACAATGAGCAGTTCTTC. Residues: CASSRSGGANNEQFF.

This clone was recorded once. The V and J genes are TRBV5-1 and TRBJ2-7; a weak D match, TRBD1 (6 bases). CDR3 length equals 17 residues. Germline CDR1 SGHRS, CDR2 YFSETQ. Deletions cut 4 bases from V and 4 bases from J, with 24 bases between. CDR3 sequence: CASSIPQGSGESYEQYF. Written as DNA, the CDR3 is TGCGCCAGCAGCATCCCGCAGGGGTCTGGGGAGAGTTACGAGCAGTACTTC.

The chain is built from TRBV18 and TRBJ2-7; D remains unclear. The CDR3 has 15 residues. V was trimmed by 0 bases and J by 1 base, leaving 10 bases between them. Looked up from germline, CDR1 is KGHSH and CDR2 is LQKENI. DNA of the CDR3: TGTGCCAGCTCACCACCTACCCCGGGTTCCTACGAGCAGTACTTC. It translates to CASSPPTPGSYEQYF.

This chain links TRBV9 with TRBJ1-2; no clear D. The germline V gene encodes CDR1 SGDLS and CDR2 YYNGEE. The CDR3 spans 13 residues. V was cut by 4 bases and J by 13 bases, with 20 bases left in between. The CDR3 nucleotides read TGTGCCAGCAGCTCACGAGGCAGTGGGGAAAGCACCTTC. Residues: CASSSRGSGESTF.

The chain links TRBV7-2 to TRBJ1-3; the D gene is possibly TRBD1 (6 bases). Germline CDR1 is SGHTA and CDR2 is FQGNSA. The CDR3 loop spans 15 amino acids. Between the trimmed V and J ends, which lost 5 bases and 4 bases, there was a span of 15 bases. CDR3 DNA sequence: TGTGCCAGCAGCCAACAGGGCCCGGGCGGAAACACCATATATTTT. Amino acid sequence: CASSQQGPGGNTIYF.

In its sample, this clone was seen once. The rearrangement uses TRBV11-2 and TRBJ1-1; 7 bases are a match to TRBD1. The length of the CDR3 is 16 residues. Per the germline V gene, CDR1 is SGHAT and CDR2 is FQNNGV. Trimming took 4 bases from V and 5 from J; bases not matched to a gene: 13. The CDR3 spells CASSSQGGAGYTEAFF. In DNA, the CDR3 is TGTGCCAGCAGCTCACAAGGGGGCGCGGGCTATACTGAAGCTTTCTTT. The complete variable domain, with remaining parts taken from reference TRBV11-2 and TRBJ1-1, reads EAGVAQSPRYKIIEKRQSVAFWCNPISGHATLYWYQQILGQGPKLLIQFQNNGVVDDSQLPKDRFSAERLKGVDSTLKIQPAKLEDSAVYLCASSSQGGAGYTEAFFGQGTRLTVV.

The chain is built from TRBV30 and TRBJ1-5; D is perhaps TRBD1 (5 bases). Germline CDR1 GTSNPN, CDR2 SVGIG (reference sequence). This CDR3 comprises 15 residues. The ends were cut back, 0 bases at V and 3 bases at J, with 12 bases in the middle. CDR3 loop: CAWSVGRGVNQPQHF. In DNA, the CDR3 is TGTGCCTGGAGTGTCGGGAGAGGGGTCAATCAGCCCCAGCATTTT.

The table lists this clone with a few counts. The chain has TRBV10-3 and TRBJ1-3, with 7 bases identical to TRBD1. This CDR3 is built from 14 residues. Germline V lookup: CDR1 ENHRY, CDR2 SYGVKD. The trim removed 3 bases at V and 2 bases at J, leaving 1 base unmatched. The CDR3 loop reads CAISDQGAGNTIYF. The CDR3 DNA follows: TGTGCCATCAGTGATCAGGGGGCTGGAAACACCATATATTTT.

This chain links TRBV30 with TRBJ2-2, with D maybe TRBD2 (6 bases). Trimming cost V 0 bases and J 1 base, with 21 bases left between them. CDR1 and CDR2 (germline): GTSNPN, SVGIG (reference sequence). The CDR3 is 19 amino acids. The CDR3 region is CAWSVRAWRGKGNTGELFF. The CDR3 DNA sequence: TGTGCCTGGAGTGTACGTGCGTGGAGGGGCAAAGGGAACACCGGGGAGCTGTTTTTT. Supplemented by reference TRBV30 and TRBJ2-2, the full variable domain reads SQTIHQWPATLVQPVGSPLSLECTVEGTSNPNLYWYRQAAGRGLQLLFYSVGIGQISSEVPQNLSASRPQDRQFILSSKKLLLSDSGFYLCAWSVRAWRGKGNTGELFFGEGSRLTVL.

V is TRBV5-1 and J is TRBJ2-2, with D possibly TRBD1 on 5 matching bases. Trimming removed 0 bases from V and 4 bases from J, with 7 bases in between. This CDR3 has 14 residues. The germline CDR1 and CDR2 sequences are SGHRS and YFSETQ. This CDR3 is CASSLDRPTGELFF. The CDR3 nucleotides are TGCGCCAGCAGCTTGGACAGGCCCACCGGGGAGCTGTTTTTT. The full variable domain, its missing parts supplied by reference TRBV5-1 and TRBJ2-2, is KAGVTQTPRYLIKTRGQQVTLSCSPISGHRSVSWYQQTPGQGLQFLFEYFSETQRNKGNFPGRFSGRQFSNSRSEMNVSTLELGDSALYLCASSLDRPTGELFFGEGSRLTVL.

This clone came up a few times. The rearrangement joins TRBV6-2 or TRBV6-3 to TRBJ2-7; D gene uncertain. V was clipped by 2 bases and J by 4 bases, with 6 bases between them. CDR3 length equals 12 residues. In germline, CDR1 is MNHEY, CDR2 SVGEGT. CDR3 sequence (DNA): TGTGCCAGCAGTTACACCTTATACGAGCAGTACTTC. This encodes CASSYTLYEQYF.

The chain has TRBV7-6 and TRBJ1-4; D perhaps matches TRBD1 (6 bases). V was pared by 4 bases and J by 4 bases, with 13 bases between. Germline V gives CDR1 SGHVS, CDR2 FNYEAQ. The CDR3 extends over 15 amino acids. The CDR3 loop reads CASSSLQGLNEKLFF. Written as DNA, the CDR3 is TGTGCCAGCAGCTCCTTACAGGGTCTTAATGAAAAACTGTTTTTT.